This T cell receptor (beta chain) came from a study of T cell responses to AZD1222 COVID-19 vaccine. Study information: The study pooled second doses at about 4 or about 12 weeks. Whole-study findings and limits: Among the donors, most were white British and more were female, and clonal diversity was possibly underestimated. Nearly half of spike-specific TCRs reportedly target variant regions that are unmutated in the B.1.351 and B.1.1.7 variants.

About this clone: Its cognate antigen is unknown.

Produced via immunoSEQ multiplex PCR; TCRdb's table is partial and in-frame only. This sample yields fewer than 300,000 clones, of which over 85% are seen a single time; 0.55% belongs to the top ten. Sequenced material: peripheral blood, taken on day 0 of AZD1222 vaccination. The sequence was collected from an adult in good health.

The CDR3 loop reads CSMRTGSGETQYF. In DNA, the CDR3 is TGCAGCATGAGAACAGGGTCCGGCGAGACCCAGTACTTC. The V and J genes are TRBV29-1 and TRBJ2-5; maybe TRBD1 (6 bases). Germline lookup yields CDR1 SQVTM and CDR2 ANQGSEA. The CDR3 covers 13 residues. V lost 8 bases and J lost 5, with 18 bases in between.